A single T cell receptor (beta chain) is shown here with its context. Its antigen is currently unknown. The data are from a study of T cell repertoires in cytomegalovirus infection. Study information: CMV infection and matching HLA type were both indicated by public TCR beta signatures. Whole-study findings and limits: Cumulative public TCR beta family frequency identified carriers of CMV plus the relevant HLA. Ex vivo responses were dominated by HLA-C-restricted CMV-specific TCR beta clonotypes.

Via MiXCR, TCRdb re-called the reads, giving one row per CDR3 protein. The table includes about 180,000 distinct CDR3 sequences, approximately 15% detected once. Sequencing was performed on PBMCs. This TCR derives from a human donor in good health (CMV status not recorded). Some clones in this sample may be carry-over from other donors' samples.

CDR3 in amino acids: CASKPGREAGANVLTF. CDR3 DNA: TGTGCCAGTAAACCGGGTAGGGAAGCTGGGGCCAACGTCCTGACTTTC. This rearrangement joins TRBV19 to TRBJ2-6; unclear D gene. Germline V CDR1 and CDR2: LNHDA, SQIVND (reference sequence). Trimming pared 7 bases from V and 2 bases from J, leaving 15 bases between. The CDR3 covers 16 residues.